One T cell receptor (beta chain) is described in this entry. Its specificity is not known. This sample was included in a study of shared clonotypes between healthy human individuals. The study's findings and limits: Collection of samples was limited to blood; tissue repertoires likely differ.

Trimming took off 0 bases at V and 0 bases at J, with 12 bases between the two ends. This CDR3 is built from 17 residues. Germline assignment: CDR1 ENHRY and CDR2 SYGVKD. Researchers ran the assay at a deep level. Clones were read by immunoSEQ multiplex PCR, and TCRdb kept only the in-frame ones, dropping some. The repertoire holds some 490,000 clones, with 70% to 80% as singletons. V gene TRBV10-3 combines with J gene TRBJ2-1; no clear D. Sequenced sample: PBMCs. The clonotype originates from a woman aged 40 to 49 in good health. Some clones in this sample may be carry-over from other donors' samples. CDR3 region: CAISESVSDRSYNEQFF. As DNA, the CDR3 is TGTGCCATCAGTGAGTCGGTAAGCGACCGCTCCTACAATGAGCAGTTCTTC.